The source of this TCR beta chain is a study of blood T cells in healthy people across ages. The CDR3 consists of 12 residues. Germline V gene data show CDR1 as SGHRS and CDR2 as YFSETQ. The V and J ends lost 10 bases and 1 base respectively, with 10 bases between them. General study results and limits: Greater diversity and more naive CD4+ cells were seen in long-lived donors than in aged donors.

Next came a second PCR, run for roughly 6 to 11 cycles, which used a sample-barcoded 5' primer along with a J-beta primer mix. Each cDNA molecule was tagged by a template-switch adaptor with 12 random nucleotides. MiXCR, applied by TCRdb to the 5' RACE reads, yields one record per CDR3 protein. Of 700,000 to 1,000,000 distinct CDR3 sequences in the sample, under 55% were seen once. Concerning this clonotype: Its target is not known. This may be a read error, as it is one base from a much larger clone.

Sequenced material: blood. The chain is built from TRBV5-1 and TRBJ2-3; weak D call: TRBD1 (6 bases). The origin of this receptor is a man aged 60 to 69 in good health. In DNA form, the CDR3 reads TGCGCCCGCCGACAGGGCACAGATACGCAGTATTTT. This gives the protein CARRQGTDTQYF.